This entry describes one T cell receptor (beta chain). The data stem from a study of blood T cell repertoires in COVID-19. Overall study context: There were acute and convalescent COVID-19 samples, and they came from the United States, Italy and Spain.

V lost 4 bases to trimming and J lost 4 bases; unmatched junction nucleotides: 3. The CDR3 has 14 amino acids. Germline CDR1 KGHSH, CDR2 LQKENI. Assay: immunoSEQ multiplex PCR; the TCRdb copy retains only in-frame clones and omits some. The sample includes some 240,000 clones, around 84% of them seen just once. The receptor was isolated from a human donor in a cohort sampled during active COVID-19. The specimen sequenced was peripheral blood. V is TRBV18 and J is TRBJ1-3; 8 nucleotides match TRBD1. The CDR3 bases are TGTGCCAGCTCACGCGGACAGGGCGGAAACACCATATATTTT. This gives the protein CASSRGQGGNTIYF. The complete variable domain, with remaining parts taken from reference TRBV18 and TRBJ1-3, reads NAGVMQNPRHLVRRRGQEARLRCSPMKGHSHVYWYRQLPEEGLKFMVYLQKENIIDESGMPKERFSAEFPKEGPSILRIQQVVRGDSAAYFCASSRGQGGNTIYFGEGSWLTVV.